Sequencing of this T cell receptor (beta chain) was carried out in a study of blood T cell repertoires in COVID-19. Overall study context: In each case, the material was cDNA or gDNA derived from T cells, B-cell-depleted T cells, or PBMCs.

Produced via immunoSEQ multiplex PCR; TCRdb's table is partial and in-frame only. The data show 90,000 to 150,000 clones, roughly 79% seen once. V was pared by 5 bases and J by 6 bases, with 6 bases of the junction left unmatched. Germline values: CDR1 SNHLY, CDR2 FYNNEI. This CDR3 spans 14 amino acids. This sequence joins TRBV2 and TRBJ1-5; 8 bases agree with TRBD1. The receptor was isolated from a human donor in a cohort sampled during active COVID-19. The material sequenced was peripheral blood. The CDR3 region has the DNA TGTGCCAGCAGTTCAGGGGGCGCGGGTCAGCCCCAGCATTTT. Translated, it gives CASSSGGAGQPQHF.